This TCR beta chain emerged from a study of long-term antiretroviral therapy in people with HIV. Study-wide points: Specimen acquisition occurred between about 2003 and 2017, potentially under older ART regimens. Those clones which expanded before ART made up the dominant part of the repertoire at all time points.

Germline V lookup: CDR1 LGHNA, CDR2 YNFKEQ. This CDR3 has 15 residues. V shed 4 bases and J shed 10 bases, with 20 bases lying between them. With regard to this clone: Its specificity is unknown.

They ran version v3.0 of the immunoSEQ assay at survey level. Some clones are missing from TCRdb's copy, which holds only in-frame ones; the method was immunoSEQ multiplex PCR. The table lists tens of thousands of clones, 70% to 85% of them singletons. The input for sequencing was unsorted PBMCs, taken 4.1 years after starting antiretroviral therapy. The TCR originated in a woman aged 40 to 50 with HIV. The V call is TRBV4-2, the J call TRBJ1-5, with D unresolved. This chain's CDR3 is CASSLTMDPNGPQHF. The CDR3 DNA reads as TGTGCCAGCAGCCTGACGATGGACCCCAACGGCCCCCAGCATTTT.